This passage covers 26 T cell receptor beta chains from one sample sequenced in a study of beta chain features in type 1 diabetes. Study conclusions and caveats: All four CD4+ subsets of Type 1 diabetes patients contained TCRB CDR3s that were moderately but significantly shorter.

Antigens of these TCRs are unknown. TCRB transcripts that were expressed got sequenced, as all of the isolated RNA had been reverse transcribed. Produced via immunoSEQ multiplex PCR; TCRdb's table is partial and in-frame only. Altogether some 17,000 clones are present, about 70% being singletons, with the ten largest covering around 0.8%. What was sequenced was stem cell memory CD4+ T cells from blood. Receptor source: a man aged 25 to 40 with type 1 diabetes.

The chain uses TRBV7-9 and TRBJ2-1, with D perhaps matching TRBD2 (6 bases). CDR3 length equals 13 residues. Germline V gene data show CDR1 as SEHNR and CDR2 as FQNEAQ (reference sequence). V lost 3 bases and J 9 bases, leaving 12 bases between the germline ends. The CDR3 is CASSFSTGSEQFF. In nucleotides, the CDR3 is TGTGCCAGCAGCTTTTCGACCGGGAGTGAGCAGTTCTTC.

The chain is built from TRBV28 and TRBJ1-3; tentatively, D is TRBD1 (5 bases). Trimming shortened V by 2 bases and J by 2 bases, and 10 bases separated the two germline ends. Per germline, CDR1 MDHEN and CDR2 SYDVKM. There are 15 residues in the CDR3. The CDR3 DNA is TGTGCCAGCAGTTTACCATGGGGGGCTGGAAACACCATATATTTT. Encoded protein: CASSLPWGAGNTIYF.

The rearrangement links TRBV10-3 to TRBJ2-5, with TRBD1 matching over 9 bases. CDR1 is ENHRY, CDR2 SYGVKD, per germline. The CDR3 runs to 13 residues. V lost 8 bases, J lost 4 bases, and 5 bases stayed unmatched. CDR3 protein: CAIRDREGETQYF. The DNA of the CDR3 is TGTGCCATCCGGGACAGGGAGGGAGAGACCCAGTACTTC.

The DNA of the CDR3 is TGCGCCAGCAGCTTGACTTTGGATGAGCAGTTCTTC. Residues: CASSLTLDEQFF. This chain joins TRBV5-1 and TRBJ2-1, with unresolved D. The germline V gene encodes CDR1 SGHRS and CDR2 YFSETQ. V dropped 1 base and J dropped 8 bases, with 7 bases sitting between them. This CDR3 contains 12 residues.

The gene calls are TRBV4-1 and TRBJ2-3, with 7 bases aligning to TRBD2. This CDR3 is built from 13 residues. Trimming cost V 0 bases and J 11 bases; bases outside gene matches: 5. In germline, CDR1 is MGHRA, CDR2 YSYEKL. The CDR3 DNA is TGCGCCAGCAGCCAAGATTCGGCTAGCGGGCAGTATTTT. Translation: CASSQDSASGQYF.

This clone was picked up a small number of times. The genes are TRBV2 and TRBJ1-2; a weak D match, TRBD1 (5 bases). Per germline, CDR1 SNHLY and CDR2 FYNNEI. The CDR3 sequence is 14 residues long. Trimming took off 8 bases at V and 1 base at J, with 14 bases between the two ends. The CDR3, as DNA: TGTGCCAGCGGGCTAACGGGGGATAACTATGGCTACACCTTC. This gives the protein CASGLTGDNYGYTF.

The J gene is TRBJ1-5, the V gene TRBV5-1; D perhaps matches TRBD1 (5 bases). The CDR3 covers 14 residues. Trimming took off 0 bases at V and 4 bases at J, with 8 bases between the two ends. The germline gives CDR1 SGHRS, CDR2 YFSETQ. Here the CDR3 DNA reads TGCGCCAGCAGCTTGGAGCAGGGTAATCAGCCCCAGCATTTT. Its protein product is CASSLEQGNQPQHF.

The genes are TRBV5-4 and TRBJ2-1; the D gene is possibly TRBD1 (6 bases). V lost 3 bases to trimming and J lost 6 bases, with 10 bases between them. There are 13 residues in the CDR3. Germline V gene sequence: CDR1 SGHNT, CDR2 YYREEE (reference sequence). CDR3 loop: CASSSGTSNEQFF. CDR3 nucleotide sequence: TGTGCCAGCAGCTCTGGGACAAGCAATGAGCAGTTCTTC.

V is TRBV5-4 and J is TRBJ2-3; D gene ambiguous. V was clipped by 5 bases and J by 4 bases, with 8 bases between them. The CDR3 is made up of 12 amino acids. CDR1 is SGHNT and CDR2 is YYREEE in the germline V gene (reference sequence). The CDR3 here is CASSPRADTQYF. As DNA, the CDR3 is TGTGCCAGCAGTCCCCGGGCAGATACGCAGTATTTT.

This chain connects TRBV18 to TRBJ1-1; TRBD1 aligns across 8 bases. Germline CDR1 KGHSH, CDR2 LQKENI. This CDR3 region has 14 residues. After removal of 4 bases from V and 1 base from J, the junction contained 2 bases not matched to a gene. The CDR3 sequence: CASSLGTGNTEAFF. The DNA of the CDR3 is TGTGCCAGCTCACTCGGGACAGGGAACACTGAAGCTTTCTTT.

The V gene is TRBV28, the J gene TRBJ1-4, with D possibly being TRBD1 (5 bases). V lost 4 bases, J lost 2 bases, and 8 bases lay in between. The CDR3 covers 14 residues. CDR1 MDHEN and CDR2 SYDVKM come from the germline V gene. Written as DNA, the CDR3 is TGTGCCAGCAGTTGGGGGGGTACTAATGAAAAACTGTTTTTT. Translated: CASSWGGTNEKLFF.

The chain recombines TRBV25-1 with TRBJ1-6; D ambiguous. The germline V gene encodes CDR1 MGHDK and CDR2 SYGVNS. Trimming left V 6 bases short and J 5 bases short, with 17 bases between. This CDR3 spans 16 amino acids. CDR3 sequence: CASSVSFGSNNSPLHF. The CDR3 DNA reads as TGTGCCAGCAGCGTCTCTTTCGGGTCCAATAATTCACCCCTCCACTTT.

This clone was found once. V gene TRBV28 combines with J gene TRBJ2-7; the D gene is possibly TRBD2 (5 bases). CDR1 and CDR2 (germline): MDHEN, SYDVKM. The V gene lost 2 bases and the J gene lost 0 bases, with 8 bases spanning the gap. This CDR3 contains 14 residues. The DNA for the CDR3 is TGTGCCAGCAGTTTAGAGGGTGGCTCCTACGAGCAGTACTTC. As protein: CASSLEGGSYEQYF.

The CDR3 sequence: CASSPGQPLSYNEQFF. CDR3 bases: TGTGCCAGCAGCCCGGGACAACCACTCTCCTACAATGAGCAGTTCTTC. The J gene is TRBJ2-1, the V gene TRBV7-9; possible D gene TRBD1, 6 bases. The ends were cut back, 5 bases at V and 0 bases at J, with 14 bases in the middle. There are 16 residues in the CDR3. Germline CDR1 and CDR2: SEHNR and FQNEAQ (reference sequence). The whole variable domain, filled in from reference TRBV7-9 and TRBJ2-1, reads DTGVSQNPRHKITKRGQNVTFRCDPISEHNRLYWYRQTLGQGPEFLTYFQNEAQLEKSRLLSDRFSAERPKGSFSTLEIQRTEQGDSAMYLCASSPGQPLSYNEQFFGPGTRLTVL.

The rearrangement joins TRBV5-6 to TRBJ2-2; no reliable D call. Trimming shortened V by 5 bases and J by 0 bases, and 11 bases separated the two germline ends. Per germline, CDR1 SGHDT and CDR2 YYEEEE. This CDR3 has 15 amino acids. As DNA, the CDR3 is TGTGCCAGCAGTCTGGGCTTCGCGAACACCGGGGAGCTGTTTTTT. This encodes CASSLGFANTGELFF.

This CDR3 is CASSLRLGALQPQHF. DNA of the CDR3: TGTGCCAGCAGTTTACGGTTGGGGGCGCTTCAGCCCCAGCATTTT. The gene calls are TRBV28 and TRBJ1-5; TRBD1 might be the D (6 bases). V lost 2 bases and J 6 bases, leaving 14 bases between the germline ends. The CDR3 spans 15 residues. CDR1 and CDR2 (germline): MDHEN, SYDVKM.

The V call is TRBV7-8, the J call TRBJ1-2; no clear D gene. Trimming took off 0 bases at V and 4 bases at J, with 9 bases between the two ends. Germline assignment: CDR1 SGHVS and CDR2 FQNEAQ. The CDR3 extends over 14 amino acids. CDR3 amino acids: CASSLAGRRYGYTF. CDR3 in DNA: TGTGCCAGCAGCTTAGCTGGCAGGCGCTATGGCTACACCTTC.

V and J are TRBV7-2 and TRBJ1-2, with TRBD1 as a possible D gene (5 bases). Germline V gene data show CDR1 as SGHTA and CDR2 as FQGNSA. This CDR3 is 15 amino acids long. V lost 3 bases, J lost 5 bases, and 16 bases lay in between. CDR3 sequence: CASSFNQGSSYGYTF. CDR3 bases: TGTGCCAGCAGCTTTAATCAGGGTTCATCGTATGGCTACACCTTC.

This clone occurred a few times. The CDR3 nucleotides are TGCGCCAGCAGCGGAACCGGGAGAGAAGAGACCCAGTACTTC. Translated: CASSGTGREETQYF. The chain is built from TRBV5-1 and TRBJ2-5; TRBD2 is a possible D gene (6 bases). Germline-derived CDR1 and CDR2 are SGHRS and YFSETQ. The CDR3 has 14 residues. V was cut by 4 bases and J by 3 bases, with 13 bases left in between.

This chain uses TRBV10-3 with TRBJ2-1; D is unresolved. The CDR3 totals 14 residues. V was cut by 5 bases and J by 1 base, with 9 bases left in between. Germline V CDR1 and CDR2: ENHRY, SYGVKD. Written as DNA, the CDR3 is TGTGCCATCAGTTCCGGGTTTTCCTACAATGAGCAGTTCTTC. Residues: CAISSGFSYNEQFF.

The J gene is TRBJ1-6, the V gene TRBV7-9; D possibly corresponds to TRBD1 (5 bases). The germline V gene has CDR1 SEHNR and CDR2 FQNEAQ (reference sequence). The CDR3 runs to 17 residues. The ends were cut back, 3 bases at V and 1 base at J, with 13 bases in the middle. The chain's CDR3 is CASSFGGARSYNSPLHF. The CDR3 DNA reads TGTGCCAGCAGCTTCGGTGGGGCTAGGTCCTATAATTCACCCCTCCACTTT.

The genes are TRBV5-4 and TRBJ2-3; 12 bases align to TRBD2. The CDR3 runs to 17 residues. The junction had 9 bases not matched to a gene; V was cut back by 4 bases and J by 3 bases. Per germline, CDR1 SGHNT and CDR2 YYREEE (reference sequence). The CDR3 DNA follows: TGTGCCAGCAGCCCAAGGTCTAGCGGGGGGGGGACAGATACGCAGTATTTT. It codes for CASSPRSSGGGTDTQYF.

This chain uses TRBV7-2 with TRBJ1-5; D is uncertain. Germline-derived CDR1 and CDR2 are SGHTA and FQGNSA. The CDR3 extends over 16 amino acids. V lost 5 bases and J 0 bases, leaving 14 bases between the germline ends. In DNA, the CDR3 is TGTGCCAGCAGCGTTAGACCGGGGAATAGCAATCAGCCCCAGCATTTT. It encodes CASSVRPGNSNQPQHF.

The gene calls are TRBV19 and TRBJ1-6, with 7 bases fitting TRBD1. J lost 6 bases, V lost 9 bases, and 8 bases had no gene match. CDR3 length: 14 amino acids. Germline CDR1 LNHDA, CDR2 SQIVND (reference sequence). CDR3 sequence reads: CASTNRGLNSPLHF. In DNA, the CDR3 is TGTGCCAGCACCAACAGGGGCCTTAATTCACCCCTCCACTTT.

The J gene is TRBJ1-5, the V gene TRBV5-6, with a tentative D call TRBD1 (5 bases). The CDR3 is 14 residues long. The V and J ends lost 2 bases and 6 bases respectively, with 12 bases between them. From germline, CDR1 is SGHDT and CDR2 YYEEEE. In DNA, the CDR3 is TGTGCCAGCAGCTTAAAGGGGAACAGTCAGCCCCAGCATTTT. Amino acids: CASSLKGNSQPQHF.

Only a few counts were recorded for this clone. The chain links TRBV5-4 to TRBJ1-3; no clear D gene. The V and J ends lost 5 bases and 0 bases respectively, with 9 bases between them. The length of the CDR3 is 14 residues. Germline V gene lookup returns CDR1 SGHNT and CDR2 YYREEE (reference sequence). CDR3 nucleotides: TGTGCCAGCAGGAGTTCGCTCTCTGGAAACACCATATATTTT. This sequence encodes CASRSSLSGNTIYF.